Given below is one T cell receptor (beta chain) in context. The antigen is undetermined. CDR3 size: 19 residues. Germline V CDR1 and CDR2: LNHDA, SQIVND (reference sequence). After removal of 5 bases from V and 0 bases from J, the junction contained 13 bases not matched to a gene. The entry originates in a study of cytomegalovirus exposure and HLA in healthy donors. Study-level background: The study's early data release held around 85 million unique TCRs from HLA-typed donors.

Primers included in the PCR were 60 Vbeta and 13 Jbeta primers. Repertoires were generated with immunoSEQ multiplex PCR, while TCRdb's copy carries only in-frame clones and drops some. The sample has over 200,000 clones; more than 75% are singletons. General study findings and limits: Only CMV serostatus was available as immune exposure information. Within the data, a cluster of highly shared sequence variants was likely a sequencing artifact.

The TCR comes from a man in his forties in good health and CMV-seropositive. This chain joins TRBV19 and TRBJ2-6, with 7 bases fitting TRBD2. The sample comprised PBMCs. In DNA, the CDR3 is TGTGCCAGTAGTCCTCGGGGAGGGGCCCTCCTCTCTGGGGCCAACGTCCTGACTTTC. Residues: CASSPRGGALLSGANVLTF. The variable domain in full, completed from reference TRBV19 and TRBJ2-6, reads DGGITQSPKYLFRKEGQNVTLSCEQNLNHDAMYWYRQDPGQGLRLIYYSQIVNDFQKGDIAEGYSVSREKKESFPLTVTSAQKNPTAFYLCASSPRGGALLSGANVLTFGAGSRLTVL.